The clone carrying this TCR beta chain has just a few counts. This sample was taken from a study of CD8+CD57+ T cells in acquired aplastic anemia. Study information: Yields of DNA that came from sorted CD4+ and CD8+ cells averaged 3.2 ug.

The TCR beta profiling, which covered VDJ combination and CDR3 sequence, was carried out using genomic DNA as the template. TCRdb recomputed calls from the reads with MiXCR, one row per CDR3 protein. The table records hundreds of thousands of distinct CDR3 sequences, about a third of them present only once. Patients included in sequencing had previously demonstrated CD8+CD57+ cell expansion by flow cytometry. Patients were therapy-naive when their blood was sampled. This sequence was found in a human donor with aplastic anemia. The sample was sorted CD4+, CD8+, or CD8+CD57+ T cells (not recorded which) from PBMCs.

The CDR3 region is CASSSTAVQGGTQYF. The DNA for the CDR3 is TGTGCCAGCAGCTCCACCGCCGTGCAAGGGGGTACGCAGTATTTT. The V gene is TRBV7-3, the J gene TRBJ2-3; the D gene is possibly TRBD1 (6 bases). Germline V CDR1 and CDR2: SGHTA, FQGTGA. The length of the CDR3 is 15 residues. Trimming took off 4 bases at V and 8 bases at J, with 19 bases between the two ends.